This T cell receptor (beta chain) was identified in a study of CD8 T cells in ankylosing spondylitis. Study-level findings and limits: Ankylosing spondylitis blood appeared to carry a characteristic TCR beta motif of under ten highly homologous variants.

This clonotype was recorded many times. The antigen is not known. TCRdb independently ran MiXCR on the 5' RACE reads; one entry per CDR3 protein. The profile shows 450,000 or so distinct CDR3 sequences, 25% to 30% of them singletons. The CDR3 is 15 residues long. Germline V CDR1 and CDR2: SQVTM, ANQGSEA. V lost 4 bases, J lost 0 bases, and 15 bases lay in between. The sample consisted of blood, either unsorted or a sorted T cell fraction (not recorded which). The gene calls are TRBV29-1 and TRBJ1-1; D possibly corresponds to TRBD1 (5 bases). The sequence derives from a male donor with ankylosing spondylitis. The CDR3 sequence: CSVGPGWGMNTEAFF. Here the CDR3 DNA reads TGCAGCGTTGGCCCAGGGTGGGGTATGAACACTGAAGCTTTCTTT. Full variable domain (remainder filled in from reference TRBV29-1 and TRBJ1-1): SAVISQKPSRDICQRGTSLTIQCQVDSQVTMMFWYRQQPGQSLTLIATANQGSEATYESGFVIDKFPISRPNLTFSTLTVSNMSPEDSSIYLCSVGPGWGMNTEAFFGQGTRLTVV.